The 9 T cell receptor beta chains below come from one sample, sequenced in a study of T-cell reconstitution after alpha-beta-depleted transplantation in children. Unique molecular identifiers were used in preparing the TCRbeta library. TCRdb reprocessed the PCR reads via MiXCR and lists one record per CDR3 protein. In the table there are fewer than 550,000 distinct CDR3 sequences, roughly 10% of which are singletons. The starting material was PBMCs, obtained before TCRalphabeta/CD19-depleted stem cell transplant. The origin of the receptors is a child aged 2 to 10 with inherited bone marrow failure, due to receive a stem cell transplant.

This clonotype has just a few counts. CDR3 DNA: TGCAGCGTTGACGCCCAGGGAGGGGGGAAAGAGACCCAGTACTTC. Residues: CSVDAQGGGKETQYF. J is TRBJ2-5 and V is TRBV29-1; a possible D gene is TRBD2 (7 bases). Trimming removed 3 bases from V and 3 bases from J, with 17 bases in between. The CDR3 has 15 amino acids. Germline-derived CDR1 and CDR2 are SQVTM and ANQGSEA. The whole variable domain, filled in from reference TRBV29-1 and TRBJ2-5, reads SAVISQKPSRDICQRGTSLTIQCQVDSQVTMMFWYRQQPGQSLTLIATANQGSEATYESGFVIDKFPISRPNLTFSTLTVSNMSPEDSSIYLCSVDAQGGGKETQYFGPGTRLLVL.

This clonotype was counted many times. CDR3 in DNA: TGCAGCGTTCAAGGGGGGCGCGGGGAGCTGTTTTTT. Translation: CSVQGGRGELFF. The chain combines TRBV29-1 with TRBJ2-2; either TRBD1 or TRBD2 may supply D (6 bases each). The V and J ends lost 5 bases and 7 bases respectively, with 11 bases between them. CDR3 length: 12 residues. Germline CDR1 and CDR2: SQVTM and ANQGSEA.

In this sample, this clonotype turned up many times. This chain joins TRBV12-3 or TRBV12-4 and TRBJ2-5, with D unclear. The CDR3 runs 12 residues. V was clipped by 4 bases and J by 3 bases, with 6 bases between them. The chain's CDR3 is CASSYGEETQYF. CDR3 nucleotide sequence: TGTGCCAGCAGTTATGGGGAAGAGACCCAGTACTTC.

The chain employs TRBV29-1 and TRBJ2-1, with TRBD2 matching 7 bases. The germline V gene encodes CDR1 SQVTM and CDR2 ANQGSEA. V was pared by 7 bases and J by 2 bases, with 8 bases of the junction left unmatched. This CDR3 spans 14 amino acids. The DNA for the CDR3 is TGCAGCGCCGAGGCGGGGGTCCCCTACAATGAGCAGTTCTTC. This sequence encodes CSAEAGVPYNEQFF.

This clonotype was picked up many times. This rearrangement joins TRBV27 to TRBJ1-5; 8 bases are a match to TRBD1. Germline CDR1 is MNHEY and CDR2 is SMNVEV (reference sequence). Germline trimming cut 5 bases from V and 3 bases from J; bases unmatched to any gene: 3. The CDR3 is 14 amino acids. The CDR3, as DNA: TGTGCCAGCAGTCTTCAGGGGGCCAATCAGCCCCAGCATTTT. This sequence encodes CASSLQGANQPQHF.

The CDR3 loop is CSVGGGDRGETGREQYF. CDR3 nucleotides: TGCAGCGTTGGGGGGGGTGACAGGGGGGAAACGGGACGCGAGCAGTACTTC. V is TRBV29-1 and J is TRBJ2-7; 9 bases are a match to TRBD1. From germline, CDR1 is SQVTM and CDR2 ANQGSEA. The CDR3 is made up of 17 amino acids. The trim removed 4 bases at V and 6 bases at J, leaving 19 bases unmatched.

V usage is TRBV4-3 and J usage is TRBJ2-1, with D maybe TRBD1 (6 bases). Trimming shortened V by 5 bases and J by 2 bases, and 13 bases separated the two germline ends. From germline, CDR1 is LGHNA and CDR2 YSLEER. CDR3 size: 15 residues. CDR3 loop: CASSAGGGAYNEQFF. Here the CDR3 DNA reads TGCGCCAGCAGCGCTGGGGGCGGAGCCTACAATGAGCAGTTCTTC.

This clonotype has a count of ten or more. CDR3 sequence reads: CASSLIGEGETQYF. The CDR3, as DNA: TGCGCCAGCAGCTTGATAGGGGAGGGAGAGACCCAGTACTTC. The chain uses TRBV5-1 and TRBJ2-5, with 7 bases fitting TRBD2. Germline values: CDR1 SGHRS, CDR2 YFSETQ. The junction had 4 bases not matched to a gene; V was cut back by 1 base and J by 4 bases. This CDR3 is built from 14 residues. The entire variable domain, with the rest obtained from reference TRBV5-1 and TRBJ2-5, is as follows: KAGVTQTPRYLIKTRGQQVTLSCSPISGHRSVSWYQQTPGQGLQFLFEYFSETQRNKGNFPGRFSGRQFSNSRSEMNVSTLELGDSALYLCASSLIGEGETQYFGPGTRLLVL.

This clonotype was seen at least ten times. The rearrangement links TRBV12-3 or TRBV12-4 to TRBJ2-4; 7 bases agree with TRBD2. The CDR3 has 16 residues. V lost 6 bases to trimming and J lost 5 bases; unmatched junction nucleotides: 13. CDR3 region: CASSHKLAIFENIQYF. The CDR3 DNA reads TGTGCCAGCAGCCATAAACTAGCGATTTTCGAAAACATTCAGTACTTC.